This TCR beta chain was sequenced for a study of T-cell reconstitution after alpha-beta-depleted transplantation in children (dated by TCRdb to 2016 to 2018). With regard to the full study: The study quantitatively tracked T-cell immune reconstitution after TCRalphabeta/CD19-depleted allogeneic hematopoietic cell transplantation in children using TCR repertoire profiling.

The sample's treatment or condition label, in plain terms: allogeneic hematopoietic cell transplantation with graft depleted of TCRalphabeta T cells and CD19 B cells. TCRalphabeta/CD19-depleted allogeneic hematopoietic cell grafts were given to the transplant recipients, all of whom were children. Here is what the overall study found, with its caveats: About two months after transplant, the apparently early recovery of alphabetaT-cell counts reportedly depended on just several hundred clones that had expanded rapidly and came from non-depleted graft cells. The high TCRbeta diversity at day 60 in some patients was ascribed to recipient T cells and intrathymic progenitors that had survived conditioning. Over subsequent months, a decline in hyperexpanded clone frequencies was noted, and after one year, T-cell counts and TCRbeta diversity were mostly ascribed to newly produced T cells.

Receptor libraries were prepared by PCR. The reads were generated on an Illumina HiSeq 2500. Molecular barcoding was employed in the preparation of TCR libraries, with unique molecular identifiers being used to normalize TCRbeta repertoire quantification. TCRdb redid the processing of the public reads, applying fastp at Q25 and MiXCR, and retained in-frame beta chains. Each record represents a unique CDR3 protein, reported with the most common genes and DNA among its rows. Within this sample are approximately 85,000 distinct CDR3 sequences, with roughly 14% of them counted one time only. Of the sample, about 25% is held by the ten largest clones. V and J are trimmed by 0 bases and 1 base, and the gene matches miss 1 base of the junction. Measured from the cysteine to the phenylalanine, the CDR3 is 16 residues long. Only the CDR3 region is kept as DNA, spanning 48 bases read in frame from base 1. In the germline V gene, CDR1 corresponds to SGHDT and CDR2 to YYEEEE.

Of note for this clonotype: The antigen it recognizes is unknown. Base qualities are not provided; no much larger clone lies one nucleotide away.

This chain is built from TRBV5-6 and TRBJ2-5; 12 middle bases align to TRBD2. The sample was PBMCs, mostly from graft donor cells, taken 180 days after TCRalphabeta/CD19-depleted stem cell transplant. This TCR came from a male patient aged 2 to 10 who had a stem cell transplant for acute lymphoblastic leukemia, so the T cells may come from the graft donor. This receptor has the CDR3 CASSLGLAGVQETQYF. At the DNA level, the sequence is TGTGCCAGCAGCTTGGGACTAGCGGGGGTCCAAGAGACCCAGTACTTC.